These T cell receptor beta chains were read from a single sample in a study of brain T cells in children with intractable seizures. Method: immunoSEQ multiplex PCR; TCRdb's copy keeps in-frame clones and lacks some. Altogether 100,000 to 120,000 clones are present, roughly 94% being singletons, with the ten largest covering under 4.5%. The sample here was peripheral blood, taken at surgery. These receptors were obtained from a boy younger than two with hemimegalencephaly and intractable seizures. Each CDR3 is given with its conserved first and last residue. A D gene is named only where the DNA matches it firmly. Not every row has a clone size; where given, it reads once, few, many or a size class.

cdr3_aa | cdr3_nt | d_call | j_call | clone_size | v_call | cdr3_length
CASCPRGAYNSPLHF | TGTGCCAGCTGCCCGAGGGGGGCTTATAATTCACCCCTCCACTTT | . | TRBJ1-6 | . | TRBV27 | 15
CSVFFREDTEAFF | TGCAGCGTCTTTTTCAGGGAGGACACTGAAGCTTTCTTT | . | TRBJ1-1 | . | TRBV29-1 | 13
CASSSPWGSQGAFSDTQYF | TGTGCCAGCAGCTCTCCGTGGGGGTCCCAGGGGGCCTTTTCAGATACGCAGTATTTT | TRBD1 | TRBJ2-3 | . | TRBV7-3 | 19
CARDRRADTQYF | TGTGCCAGAGATCGAAGGGCAGATACGCAGTATTTT | . | TRBJ2-3 | once | TRBV2 | 12
CASSPPSTDTQYF | TGCGCCAGCAGCCCTCCAAGCACAGATACGCAGTATTTT | . | TRBJ2-3 | . | TRBV5-1 | 13
CASSLDRLIAYEQYF | TGTGCCAGCAGCCTAGACAGGTTAATCGCCTACGAGCAGTACTTC | . | TRBJ2-7 | . | TRBV2 | 15
CASSSGTSVVTDTQYF | TGTGCCAGCAGCTCCGGGACTAGCGTCGTCACAGATACGCAGTATTTT | TRBD2 | TRBJ2-3 | . | TRBV7-2 | 16
CASSFLPGRPQTNQPQHF | TGTGCCAGCAGTTTCCTACCCGGACGCCCCCAAACTAATCAGCCCCAGCATTTT | . | TRBJ1-5 | . | TRBV28 | 18
CASSLATGGGNTIYF | TGTGCCAGCAGCTTGGCCACAGGGGGTGGAAACACCATATATTTT | TRBD1 | TRBJ1-3 | . | TRBV5-4 | 15
CASSPLQEYLRAYEQYF | TGTGCCAGCAGCCCGCTGCAAGAATACCTACGAGCGTACGAGCAGTACTTC | . | TRBJ2-7 | . | TRBV27 | 17
CASSLDPLAKNIQYF | TGTGCCAGCAGCTTAGATCCCCTAGCCAAAAACATTCAGTACTTC | . | TRBJ2-4 | . | TRBV11-3 | 15
CSAAGQGDYYEQYF | TGCAGCGCCGCGGGACAGGGGGATTACTACGAGCAGTACTTC | TRBD1 | TRBJ2-7 | . | TRBV29-1 | 14
CASLVGTYNEQFF | TGTGCCAGCCTGGTTGGCACATACAATGAGCAGTTCTTC | . | TRBJ2-1 | . | TRBV5-4 | 13
CASSQTITGIPYGYTF | TGTGCCAGCAGCCAGACGATTACAGGGATCCCCTATGGCTACACCTTC | . | TRBJ1-2 | . | TRBV14 | 16
CASSLGGDGSNEKLFF | TGTGCCAGCAGTCTGGGGGGGGACGGGTCTAATGAAAAACTGTTTTTT | . | TRBJ1-4 | . | TRBV28 | 16
CASSPGTIANYGYTF | TGTGCCAGCAGTCCCGGGACGATCGCTAACTATGGCTACACCTTC | . | TRBJ1-2 | . | TRBV28 | 15
CASSSPPGAGGNGYTF | TGTGCCAGTAGTTCCCCCCCGGGGGCGGGCGGGAATGGCTACACCTTC | . | TRBJ1-2 | . | TRBV28 | 16
CSAAGVYEQYF | TGCAGTGCGGCGGGGGTCTACGAGCAGTACTTC | TRBD2 | TRBJ2-7 | . | TRBV20-1 | 11
CASSLDEGAVTEAFF | TGCGCCAGCAGCTTGGATGAGGGGGCGGTGACTGAAGCTTTCTTT | TRBD1 | TRBJ1-1 | . | TRBV5-1 | 15
CASSRPANQPQHF | TGTGCCAGTAGCCGCCCGGCCAATCAGCCCCAGCATTTT | . | TRBJ1-5 | . | TRBV19 | 13
CASNSGVPGYTF | TGTGCCAGCAATTCCGGGGTGCCTGGCTACACCTTC | . | TRBJ1-2 | . | TRBV28 | 12
CASSSSDRGTDTQYF | TGTGCCAGCAGCTCTTCGGACAGGGGGACAGATACGCAGTATTTT | TRBD1 | TRBJ2-3 | . | TRBV11-2 | 15
CASTGGAGDTQYF | TGTGCCAGCACAGGGGGGGCGGGAGATACGCAGTATTTT | . | TRBJ2-3 | . | TRBV7-2 | 13
CASSQADRGIDTQYF | TGCGCCAGCAGCCAGGCCGACAGAGGAATAGATACGCAGTATTTT | . | TRBJ2-3 | . | TRBV4-1 | 15
CASSLPQGTLYGYTF | TGTGCCAGCAGCTTACCGCAGGGTACCCTCTATGGCTACACCTTC | . | TRBJ1-2 | . | TRBV5-4 | 15
CASSNPGDQPQHF | TGTGCCAGCAGTAACCCAGGGGATCAGCCCCAGCATTTT | . | TRBJ1-5 | . | TRBV27 | 13
CAWTVRTEAFF | TGTGCCTGGACTGTGAGGACTGAAGCTTTCTTT | . | TRBJ1-1 | . | TRBV30 | 11
CASSIGRQRGPLNTEAFF | TGTGCCAGTAGTATAGGAAGACAGCGAGGCCCGCTGAACACTGAAGCTTTCTTT | . | TRBJ1-1 | . | TRBV19 | 18
CASSQRDPTNTGELFF | TGTGCCAGCAGCCAGCGGGACCCCACGAACACCGGGGAGCTGTTTTTT | TRBD2 | TRBJ2-2 | . | TRBV7-2 | 16
CASSLGPRSGAPYEQYF | TGTGCCAGCAGCTTAGGCCCTCGTAGCGGGGCTCCCTACGAGCAGTACTTC | TRBD2 | TRBJ2-7 | . | TRBV7-6 | 17
CASSKYLLRQETQYF | TGTGCCAGTAGTAAATACTTGCTTAGACAAGAGACCCAGTACTTC | . | TRBJ2-5 | . | TRBV19 | 15
CASSLGSRFSGNTIYF | TGTGCCAGCAGCTTAGGGAGTCGGTTCTCTGGAAACACCATATATTTT | . | TRBJ1-3 | . | TRBV7-2 | 16